Here is one T cell receptor beta chain with its context. The sample originates from a study of glioma-infiltrating T cells after dendritic cell vaccination. Study-wide context: Dendritic cell vaccination trial patients had either newly diagnosed or recurrent glioblastoma.

Noted time point: after dendritic cell vaccination, including at tumor progression/relapse. No glioblastoma patient carried an isocitrate dehydrogenase mutation. Trimming cost V 4 bases and J 4 bases; bases outside gene matches: 8. Looked up from germline, CDR1 is SGHVS and CDR2 is FNYEAQ. The CDR3 length is 16 residues. Primers: 60 V beta forward and 13 J beta reverse. The assay was immunoSEQ multiplex PCR, and TCRdb's table has in-frame clones only and misses some. The data show 99,000 or so clones, around 90% seen once. The input for sequencing was blood, taken after dendritic cell vaccination. The chain employs TRBV7-6 and TRBJ2-1; TRBD2 matches at 9 bases. This sequence originates from a human donor with glioblastoma. The CDR3 DNA reads TGTGCCAGCAGCTCCCGCGGGACTAGCAATTACAATGAGCAGTTCTTC. Its protein product is CASSSRGTSNYNEQFF. The whole variable domain, remainder taken from reference TRBV7-6 and TRBJ2-1, is GAGVSQSPRYKVTKRGQDVALRCDPISGHVSLYWYRQALGQGPEFLTYFNYEAQQDKSGLPNDRFSAERPEGSISTLTIQRTEQRDSAMYRCASSSRGTSNYNEQFFGPGTRLTVL.